These 12 T cell receptor beta chains came from one sample sequenced in a study of T cell responses to AZD1222 COVID-19 vaccine (TCRdb year 2021). Library prep was done by the immunoSEQ multiplex PCR assay. TCRdb's version of the immuneACCESS table is confined to in-frame rearrangements and falls short of the full clone set. An unresolved V gene accounts for under half of the shortfall where checked; the remainder is of unknown origin. Present in this sample are tens of thousands of clones, more than 70% of which were seen just once. The top ten hold roughly 20% of the sample. According to the study, the label for this sample's time point signals: baseline before first vaccination. The treatment or condition tag for this specimen amounts to: meningococcal conjugate vaccine given as trial control. This material consisted of peripheral blood, taken on day 0 of MenACWY control vaccination. These receptors originate from an adult in good health.

V gene TRBV5-5 combines with J gene TRBJ2-7, with D uncertain. Germline V lookup: CDR1 SGHKS, CDR2 YYEKEE (reference sequence). This CDR3 spans 14 amino acids. Trimming took off 4 bases at V and 2 bases at J, with 13 bases between the two ends. CDR3 DNA sequence: TGTGCCAGCAGCAACGGTAACCTCGCCTACGAGCAGTACTTC. Its translation is CASSNGNLAYEQYF.

The chain uses TRBV4-3 and TRBJ1-1; tentative D call: TRBD1 (5 bases). CDR3 length: 12 amino acids. CDR1 is LGHNA and CDR2 is YSLEER in the germline V gene. Trimming took off 5 bases at V and 11 bases at J, with 15 bases between the two ends. CDR3 DNA sequence: TGCGCCAGCAGCTCCTTTGGCGGGACGGCTTTCTTT. Translating gives CASSSFGGTAFF.

This clone occurred once. V usage is TRBV5-4 and J usage is TRBJ1-2; D remains ambiguous. Germline CDR1 SGHNT, CDR2 YYREEE (reference sequence). Trimming took off 0 bases at V and 7 bases at J, with 10 bases between the two ends. This CDR3 region has 13 residues. DNA for the CDR3: TGTGCCAGCAGCTTGGAGCAGCGGGCTGGCTACACCTTC. Translated: CASSLEQRAGYTF.

This clone was counted between two and nine times. The chain couples TRBV23-1 to TRBJ2-7, with D maybe TRBD1 (6 bases). TRBV23-1 is an ORF for which the function is uncertain. The CDR3 extends over 15 amino acids. The V gene lost 7 bases and the J gene lost 2 bases, with 18 bases spanning the gap. DNA for the CDR3: TGCGCCAGCACTCGCGACAGGTTTCGTACCTACGAGCAGTACTTC. This sequence encodes CASTRDRFRTYEQYF.

The chain recombines TRBV2 with TRBJ1-5, with D tentatively TRBD1 (5 bases). The CDR3 is made up of 15 amino acids. The germline V and J ends were trimmed by 9 bases and 1 base, with 16 bases remaining between them. Germline V lookup: CDR1 SNHLY, CDR2 FYNNEI. The CDR3 DNA sequence: TGTGCCAGTCGGGACGGATCGATGAGCAATCAGCCCCAGCATTTT. This codes for CASRDGSMSNQPQHF. Based on the CDR3 plus reference TRBV2 and TRBJ1-5, the full variable domain is EPEVTQTPSHQVTQMGQEVILRCVPISNHLYFYWYRQILGQKVEFLVSFYNNEISEKSEIFDDQFSVERPDGSNFTLKIRSTKLEDSAMYFCASRDGSMSNQPQHFGDGTRLSIL.

The gene calls are TRBV6-5 and TRBJ1-1; unclear D gene. Trimming removed 6 bases at V and 3 bases at J, with 17 bases between. The CDR3 extends over 15 amino acids. CDR1 MNHEY and CDR2 SVGAGI come from the germline V gene. The CDR3: CASSRRDPRDTEAFF. The CDR3 nucleotides read TGTGCCAGCAGCCGCCGCGACCCGAGGGACACTGAAGCTTTCTTT.

The rearrangement links TRBV21-1 to TRBJ2-4. TRBV21-1 is reported as a pseudogene. This CDR3 has 18 residues. CDR3 in DNA: TGTGCCAGCAGCAAAGAGTTCCGGGGCAGGGCGGCCAAAAACATTCAGTACTTC. Residues: CASSKEFRGRAAKNIQYF.

The chain has TRBV6-2 or TRBV6-3 and TRBJ2-5; tentative D call: TRBD1 (7 bases). The CDR3 has 19 residues. Germline V gene lookup returns CDR1 MNHEY and CDR2 SVGEGT. V dropped 0 bases and J dropped 5 bases, with 25 bases sitting between them. The CDR3 reads CASSYSSLGLQGTGETQYF. In DNA, the CDR3 is TGTGCCAGCAGTTACTCCTCGTTGGGTTTACAGGGGACTGGGGAGACCCAGTACTTC.

V gene TRBV6-2 or TRBV6-3 combines with J gene TRBJ2-7; D may be TRBD2 (6 bases). Per germline, CDR1 MNHEY and CDR2 SVGEGT. This CDR3 has 13 residues. V was clipped by 7 bases and J by 7 bases, with 17 bases between them. CDR3 protein: CASTPSGGWEQYF. In nucleotides, the CDR3 is TGTGCCAGCACCCCCTCCGGGGGATGGGAGCAGTACTTC.

V is TRBV5-1 and J is TRBJ2-5; possible D gene TRBD2, 6 bases. This CDR3 comprises 15 residues. The germline V gene encodes CDR1 SGHRS and CDR2 YFSETQ. V gave up 7 bases and J gave up 1 base, with 17 bases separating them. CDR3 residues: CASGLRLEGQETQYF. The CDR3 DNA reads TGCGCCAGCGGATTGAGATTGGAGGGCCAAGAGACCCAGTACTTC.

The chain has TRBV15 and TRBJ2-5; maybe TRBD1 (7 bases). The germline CDR1 and CDR2 sequences are LNHNV and YYDKDF (reference sequence). Between the trimmed V and J ends, which lost 0 bases and 4 bases, there was a span of 15 bases. This CDR3 comprises 16 residues. CDR3 sequence reads: CATSRDLGTAGETQYF. CDR3 DNA: TGTGCCACCAGCAGAGATCTGGGGACAGCGGGAGAGACCCAGTACTTC.

CDR3 loop: CATSREQSSYNEQFF. The CDR3 DNA reads as TGTGCCACCAGCAGAGAACAAAGCTCCTACAATGAGCAGTTCTTC. This rearrangement joins TRBV15 to TRBJ2-1; D remains unclear. The CDR3 consists of 15 residues. V was shortened by 0 bases and J by 0 bases, with 6 bases between the two germline ends. The germline gives CDR1 LNHNV, CDR2 YYDKDF (reference sequence).